This T cell receptor beta chain was captured by sequencing in a study of cytomegalovirus exposure and HLA in healthy donors. The repertoire was sequenced with immunoSEQ multiplex PCR; TCRdb's copy has only in-frame clones and lacks some. The sample has 150,000 to 200,000 clones; roughly 86% are singletons. The germline V gene encodes CDR1 MGHRA and CDR2 YSYEKL. This CDR3 has 14 amino acids. V lost 0 bases and J 4 bases, leaving 9 bases between the germline ends. This clone was seen a single time. This rearrangement joins TRBV4-1 to TRBJ1-2, with D unclear. Sequenced input: PBMCs. The clonotype comes from a man younger than 35 in good health and CMV-seropositive. The chain's CDR3 is CASSQDLLSYGYTF. The DNA of the CDR3 is TGCGCCAGCAGCCAAGATCTCCTCTCCTATGGCTACACCTTC.